The clone carrying this T cell receptor (beta chain) is medium-sized. Germline CDR1 reads SNHLY; CDR2 reads FYNNEI. V dropped 6 bases and J dropped 0 bases, with 11 bases sitting between them. The CDR3 is made up of 14 amino acids. The data originate from a study of HIV-infected patients and healthy controls. No cell fractionation was done, so the repertoire covers all unsorted peripheral blood T cells. cDNA was made from 400 to 500 ng RNA using alpha and beta constant primers. Using multiplexing indices, alpha and beta chain libraries were generated apart by chain-specific third strand synthesis. From the 5' RACE reads, TCRdb called clonotypes with MiXCR, one entry per CDR3 protein. The sample lists around 7,000 distinct CDR3 sequences; less than 9% were seen once.

The sample here was blood, taken before antiretroviral therapy. V usage is TRBV2 and J usage is TRBJ2-5, with D maybe TRBD1 (6 bases). The source is an adult with HIV infection. The CDR3 is CASSHGQYQETQYF. The CDR3 bases are TGTGCCAGCAGCCACGGACAGTACCAAGAGACCCAGTACTTC.